Shown below are 5 T cell receptor beta chains from a single sample sequenced in a study of blood T cell repertoires in COVID-19 (dated by TCRdb to the early 2020s). Library preparation employed the immunoSEQ multiplex PCR assay. TCRdb re-hosts the immuneACCESS table, in-frame sequences only. Its copies lack some clones; in the studies checked, an unresolved V gene accounts for under half of them, and the cause for the rest is not known. Here the sample has roughly 62,000 clones; around nine tenths occur a single time. Under 8.5% of the sample goes to the ten largest clones. The sequenced sample consisted of peripheral blood. The receptor set was obtained from a human donor with active COVID-19. The donor label of this sample is uncertain.

The chain recombines TRBV5-1 with TRBJ1-1; D gene uncertain. V was clipped by 1 base and J by 1 base, with 8 bases between them. There are 14 residues in the CDR3. Germline V gives CDR1 SGHRS, CDR2 YFSETQ. The CDR3 sequence: CASSLSIANTEAFF. The DNA for the CDR3 is TGCGCCAGCAGCTTGTCTATAGCGAACACTGAAGCTTTCTTT.

This chain joins TRBV4-2 and TRBJ2-7; a weak D match, TRBD2 (5 bases). Germline V CDR1 and CDR2: LGHNA, YNFKEQ. This CDR3 comprises 15 residues. With 3 bases removed from V and 2 bases from J, the gap between germline ends came to 14 bases. The CDR3 region is CASSHPQPGTYEQYF. In nucleotides, the CDR3 is TGTGCCAGCAGCCATCCGCAGCCGGGAACCTACGAGCAGTACTTC.

The chain couples TRBV5-1 to TRBJ2-5; D perhaps matches TRBD1 (6 bases). V lost 0 bases, J lost 1 base, and 10 bases lay in between. CDR1 is SGHRS and CDR2 is YFSETQ in the germline V gene. The CDR3 has 15 residues. Written as DNA, the CDR3 is TGCGCCAGCAGCTTGGACGTGGGGGCCCAAGAGACCCAGTACTTC. Translation gives CASSLDVGAQETQYF.

This chain links TRBV5-1 with TRBJ1-2, with D perhaps TRBD1 (6 bases). The CDR3 sequence is 14 residues long. The germline V gene has CDR1 SGHRS and CDR2 YFSETQ. V was cut by 7 bases and J by 4 bases, with 17 bases left in between. CDR3 DNA: TGCGCCAGCCAACCGACAGGAGGTACCTATGGCTACACCTTC. The encoded protein is CASQPTGGTYGYTF.

The chain employs TRBV11-2 and TRBJ1-2; 8 nucleotides agree with TRBD1. This CDR3 is 17 amino acids long. After removal of 3 bases from V and 4 bases from J, the junction contained 13 bases not matched to a gene. Per germline, CDR1 SGHAT and CDR2 FQNNGV. CDR3 region: CASSFRQGWRGSYGYTF. The DNA of the CDR3 is TGTGCCAGCAGCTTCCGACAGGGGTGGCGCGGTAGCTATGGCTACACCTTC. Drawing the rest from reference TRBV11-2 and TRBJ1-2, the complete variable domain is EAGVAQSPRYKIIEKRQSVAFWCNPISGHATLYWYQQILGQGPKLLIQFQNNGVVDDSQLPKDRFSAERLKGVDSTLKIQPAKLEDSAVYLCASSFRQGWRGSYGYTFGSGTRLTVV.